Listed here are 28 T cell receptor beta chains from one sample, sequenced in a study of shared clonotypes between healthy human individuals. This table comes from immunoSEQ multiplex PCR, and its TCRdb copy is limited to in-frame clones, with some not included. The table records about 2.4 million clones, around nine tenths of them present only once. The sample taken for sequencing was naive CD4+ T cells sorted from blood. The subset: CD45RA+ positively selected. Receptors originate from a man between 18 and 29 years old in good health.

V gene TRBV5-1 combines with J gene TRBJ1-1; D might be TRBD1 (5 bases). CDR1 and CDR2 from the germline V gene are SGHRS and YFSETQ. The CDR3 extends over 14 amino acids. The V and J ends lost 5 bases and 2 bases respectively, with 13 bases between them. CDR3 sequence: CASRFTGYNTEAFF. DNA of the CDR3: TGCGCCAGCAGGTTCACAGGTTACAACACTGAAGCTTTCTTT.

The chain is built from TRBV13 and TRBJ2-2; D not resolved. V gave up 1 base and J gave up 7 bases, with 10 bases separating them. The CDR3 covers 14 residues. Per the germline V gene, CDR1 is PRHDT and CDR2 is FYEKMQ (reference sequence). CDR3 DNA sequence: TGTGCCAGCAGCTTAGTGAGGTTGGACGGGGAGCTGTTTTTT. Protein sequence: CASSLVRLDGELFF.

Notes on this clone: Other DNA sequences within the sample encode an identical CDR3. This chain connects TRBV7-2 to TRBJ2-1; 9 bases match TRBD2. J gave up 3 bases and V 3 bases, and 3 bases lay outside the gene matches. Germline V gives CDR1 SGHTA, CDR2 FQGNSA. This CDR3 is 15 amino acids long. CDR3 DNA: TGTGCCAGCAGCTTGACTAGCGGAGTCTACAATGAGCAGTTCTTC. Its translation: CASSLTSGVYNEQFF. Using reference TRBV7-2 and TRBJ2-1 for the parts outside the CDR3, the full variable domain is GAGVSQSPSNKVTEKGKDVELRCDPISGHTALYWYRQSLGQGLEFLIYFQGNSAPDKSGLPSDRFSAERTGGSVSTLTIQRTQQEDSAVYLCASSLTSGVYNEQFFGPGTRLTVL.

J is TRBJ1-3 and V is TRBV29-1, with D uncertain. CDR3 length: 12 amino acids. Trimming shortened V by 5 bases and J by 1 base, and 6 bases separated the two germline ends. Per germline, CDR1 SQVTM and CDR2 ANQGSEA. This CDR3 reads CSVIGSGNTIYF. The CDR3 nucleotides read TGCAGCGTTATAGGGTCTGGAAACACCATATATTTT.

The rearrangement uses TRBV4-1 and TRBJ2-7; 9 positions match TRBD2. Trimming cost V 4 bases and J 6 bases; bases outside gene matches: 4. There are 13 residues in the CDR3. The germline CDR1 and CDR2 sequences are MGHRA and YSYEKL. CDR3 coding DNA: TGCGCCAGCAGCCCATGGACTAGCGCCGAGCAGTACTTC. Translating gives CASSPWTSAEQYF.

This sequence joins TRBV4-1 and TRBJ1-1; D might be TRBD1 (5 bases). Per germline, CDR1 MGHRA and CDR2 YSYEKL. The CDR3 sequence is 15 residues long. V lost 0 bases to trimming and J lost 3 bases, with 11 bases between them. In DNA, the CDR3 is TGCGCCAGCAGCCAAGAGAGGGGTCGCTACACTGAAGCTTTCTTT. It is translated as CASSQERGRYTEAFF.

The chain combines TRBV5-5 with TRBJ2-7; maybe TRBD1 (6 bases). V lost 4 bases and J lost 5, with 13 bases in between. This CDR3 is 13 amino acids long. The germline gives CDR1 SGHKS, CDR2 YYEKEE (reference sequence). CDR3 residues: CASSPETGNEQYF. The CDR3 DNA follows: TGTGCCAGCAGCCCCGAGACAGGAAACGAGCAGTACTTC.

V usage is TRBV29-1 and J usage is TRBJ1-2; 7 bases match TRBD1. Germline V gene lookup returns CDR1 SQVTM and CDR2 ANQGSEA. The CDR3 is made up of 13 amino acids. The ends lost 4 bases at V and 2 bases at J; junction bases unmatched: 4. CDR3 sequence reads: CSVGWGQNYGYTF. CDR3 sequence (DNA): TGCAGCGTTGGATGGGGACAGAACTATGGCTACACCTTC.

The chain employs TRBV19 and TRBJ1-6; a possible D gene is TRBD1 (6 bases). Germline V gene lookup returns CDR1 LNHDA and CDR2 SQIVND (reference sequence). Trimming took off 4 bases at V and 1 base at J, with 17 bases between the two ends. The CDR3 covers 18 residues. The CDR3 reads CASSSLYRDNSYNSPLHF. In DNA, the CDR3 is TGTGCCAGTAGTAGTTTATACCGGGACAATTCCTATAATTCACCCCTCCACTTT.

The chain employs TRBV12-5 and TRBJ1-2, with D perhaps matching TRBD1 (6 bases). This CDR3 has 13 amino acids. The germline V gene encodes CDR1 LGHNT and CDR2 FRNRAP. The V end lost 3 bases, the J end lost 4 bases, and 9 bases lay between the germline ends. The CDR3 region has the DNA TGTGCTAGTGGTTTTTGGGGGCTCTATGGCTACACCTTC. Its protein is CASGFWGLYGYTF.

The rearrangement uses TRBV9 and TRBJ2-7; 8 bases are shared with TRBD1. J was trimmed by 6 bases and V by 3 bases; bases with no gene match: 11. CDR3 length: 15 residues. Looked up from germline, CDR1 is SGDLS and CDR2 is YYNGEE. Here the CDR3 DNA reads TGTGCCAGCAGCGCCGGACAGGGCAGGGACGGCGAGCAGTACTTC. As protein: CASSAGQGRDGEQYF.

The chain links TRBV30 to TRBJ2-1, with unresolved D. V lost 4 bases and J 4 bases, leaving 8 bases between the germline ends. Germline V gene lookup returns CDR1 GTSNPN and CDR2 SVGIG (reference sequence). This CDR3 spans 12 amino acids. The CDR3 region is CAWIDTYNEQFF. Written as DNA, the CDR3 is TGTGCCTGGATTGACACTTACAATGAGCAGTTCTTC.

The J gene is TRBJ2-1, the V gene TRBV5-1, with TRBD2 matching over 8 bases. J was trimmed by 15 bases and V by 2 bases; bases with no gene match: 16. This CDR3 contains 15 residues. Looked up from germline, CDR1 is SGHRS and CDR2 is YFSETQ. The CDR3 nucleotides read TGCGCCAGCAGCTTCGCCACTTTAGCGGGAAACGTTAGGTTCTTC. Its translation: CASSFATLAGNVRFF. The entire variable domain, with the rest obtained from reference TRBV5-1 and TRBJ2-1, is as follows: KAGVTQTPRYLIKTRGQQVTLSCSPISGHRSVSWYQQTPGQGLQFLFEYFSETQRNKGNFPGRFSGRQFSNSRSEMNVSTLELGDSALYLCASSFATLAGNVRFFGPGTRLTVL.

V gene TRBV5-4 combines with J gene TRBJ1-2; D call uncertain. From germline, CDR1 is SGHNT and CDR2 YYREEE (reference sequence). Trimming shortened V by 1 base and J by 8 bases, and 9 bases separated the two germline ends. This CDR3 has 12 residues. Written as DNA, the CDR3 is TGTGCCAGCAGCTTGCGGGTGGAGGGCTACACCTTC. Its protein product is CASSLRVEGYTF.

This chain uses TRBV6-1 with TRBJ1-4; no clear D. V was shortened by 6 bases and J by 3 bases, with 8 bases between the two germline ends. Germline loops: CDR1 MNHNS, CDR2 SASEGT. This CDR3 contains 13 residues. The CDR3 bases are TGTGCCAGCAGGACCGGATCTAATGAAAAACTGTTTTTT. Amino acid sequence: CASRTGSNEKLFF.

A single count supports this clone. The CDR3 DNA sequence: TGTGCCAGCAGTATCGGTAGCAGGAATGAGCAGTTCTTC. Amino acid sequence: CASSIGSRNEQFF. The rearrangement links TRBV28 to TRBJ2-1; unclear D gene. Germline CDR1 is MDHEN and CDR2 is SYDVKM. Trimming shortened V by 5 bases and J by 7 bases, and 12 bases separated the two germline ends. The length of the CDR3 is 13 residues. The full variable domain, in which reference TRBV28 and TRBJ2-1 provide the parts outside the CDR3, is DVKVTQSSRYLVKRTGEKVFLECVQDMDHENMFWYRQDPGLGLRLIYFSYDVKMKEKGDIPEGYSVSREKKERFSLILESASTNQTSMYLCASSIGSRNEQFFGPGTRLTVL.

As to this clone: Other DNA sequences of this sample code for an identical CDR3. The chain couples TRBV9 to TRBJ2-5; 9 positions agree with TRBD1. The CDR3 sequence is 14 residues long. Germline lookup yields CDR1 SGDLS and CDR2 YYNGEE. Trimming at V came to 0 bases and at J to 5 bases, leaving 2 bases not matched to a gene. CDR3 in amino acids: CASSVDRGRETQYF. CDR3 coding DNA: TGTGCCAGCAGCGTAGACAGGGGGCGGGAGACCCAGTACTTC. Full variable domain (missing parts from reference TRBV9 and TRBJ2-5): DSGVTQTPKHLITATGQRVTLRCSPRSGDLSVYWYQQSLDQGLQFLIQYYNGEERAKGNILERFSAQQFPDLHSELNLSSLELGDSALYFCASSVDRGRETQYFGPGTRLLVL.

The chain joins TRBV19 to TRBJ1-2; 8 bases align to TRBD1. The V gene's germline CDR1 is LNHDA and CDR2 SQIVND (reference sequence). After removal of 4 bases from V and 1 base from J, the junction contained 5 bases not matched to a gene. The CDR3 runs to 15 residues. CDR3 region: CASSRGTGGNYGYTF. DNA of the CDR3: TGTGCCAGTAGTAGAGGGACAGGAGGTAACTATGGCTACACCTTC. The variable domain in full, with the rest retrieved from reference TRBV19 and TRBJ1-2, is DGGITQSPKYLFRKEGQNVTLSCEQNLNHDAMYWYRQDPGQGLRLIYYSQIVNDFQKGDIAEGYSVSREKKESFPLTVTSAQKNPTAFYLCASSRGTGGNYGYTFGSGTRLTVV.

For this clone: Other DNA sequences in the same sample also yield this CDR3. The chain recombines TRBV19 with TRBJ2-5; D is undetermined. Deletions cut 4 bases from V and 0 bases from J, with 0 bases between. This CDR3 comprises 11 residues. Germline V lookup: CDR1 LNHDA, CDR2 SQIVND (reference sequence). CDR3 region: CASSNQETQYF. CDR3 nucleotide sequence: TGTGCCAGTAGTAACCAAGAGACCCAGTACTTC. Using reference TRBV19 and TRBJ2-5 for the parts outside the CDR3, the full variable domain is DGGITQSPKYLFRKEGQNVTLSCEQNLNHDAMYWYRQDPGQGLRLIYYSQIVNDFQKGDIAEGYSVSREKKESFPLTVTSAQKNPTAFYLCASSNQETQYFGPGTRLLVL.

The genes are TRBV2 and TRBJ2-7; D is perhaps TRBD1 (6 bases). The CDR3 spans 13 residues. Trimming removed 4 bases at V and 5 bases at J, with 12 bases between. The germline V gene encodes CDR1 SNHLY and CDR2 FYNNEI. The CDR3 region has the DNA TGTGCCAGCAGTGGAAGGGGGTACGACGAGCAGTACTTC. Its translation: CASSGRGYDEQYF.

A remark on this clone: A much larger clone lies a single base off, so this may be a read error. Other nucleotide sequences in the sample specify the same CDR3. This chain connects TRBV5-8 to TRBJ2-5; no clear D gene. CDR3 length equals 11 residues. CDR1 and CDR2 (germline): SGHTS, YDEGEE. The V gene lost 2 bases and the J gene lost 2 bases, with 1 base spanning the gap. CDR3 sequence (DNA): TGTGCCAGCAGCTTTCAAGAGACCCAGTACTTC. It is translated as CASSFQETQYF.

V is TRBV10-2 and J is TRBJ2-5, with 10 bases fitting TRBD2. The germline gives CDR1 WSHSY, CDR2 SAAADI. CDR3 length equals 14 residues. Trimming removed 6 bases from V and 2 bases from J; junction bases left unmatched: 3. The CDR3 sequence is CASRVAGGQETQYF. The CDR3 DNA reads TGCGCCAGCAGGGTAGCGGGAGGACAAGAGACCCAGTACTTC.

This clone was observed once. One junction end disagrees with the germline gene, perhaps due to a read error. The chain carries TRBV27 and TRBJ1-5, with 8 bases identical to TRBD1. In germline, CDR1 is MNHEY, CDR2 SMNVEV (reference sequence). CDR3 length: 14 amino acids. The CDR3 is CACSQSGGLQPQHF. CDR3 sequence (DNA): TGTGCCTGCAGTCAGTCAGGGGGCTTACAGCCCCAGCATTTT.

Points on this clone: Distinct nucleotide sequences in the sample also encode this CDR3. The rearrangement joins TRBV6-6 to TRBJ2-5; D is ambiguous. Germline V gives CDR1 MNHNY, CDR2 SVGAGI (reference sequence). The CDR3 contains 12 residues. V was clipped by 6 bases and J by 1 base, with 6 bases between them. The CDR3 is CASSWGQETQYF. In DNA form, the CDR3 reads TGTGCCAGCAGCTGGGGCCAAGAGACCCAGTACTTC.

This chain uses TRBV9 with TRBJ2-1; D is possibly TRBD2 (6 bases). The CDR3 extends over 15 amino acids. V gave up 4 bases and J gave up 2 bases, with 13 bases separating them. CDR1 and CDR2 (germline): SGDLS, YYNGEE. The CDR3 here is CASSLTSFPYNEQFF. In nucleotides, the CDR3 is TGTGCCAGCAGCCTAACTAGCTTTCCCTACAATGAGCAGTTCTTC.

The V call is TRBV9, the J call TRBJ2-7, with TRBD2 matching over 7 bases. The J segment lost 6 bases and the V segment lost 0 bases, leaving 3 bases of the junction unmatched. Germline V lookup: CDR1 SGDLS, CDR2 YYNGEE. The CDR3 covers 13 residues. Here the CDR3 reads CASSVEGRGEQYF. CDR3 in DNA: TGTGCCAGCAGCGTAGAGGGGAGGGGCGAGCAGTACTTC. Looking up the rest from reference TRBV9 and TRBJ2-7 gives the full variable domain: DSGVTQTPKHLITATGQRVTLRCSPRSGDLSVYWYQQSLDQGLQFLIQYYNGEERAKGNILERFSAQQFPDLHSELNLSSLELGDSALYFCASSVEGRGEQYFGPGTRLTVT.

The rearrangement uses TRBV7-3 and TRBJ1-5, with a possible D match to TRBD1 (5 bases). The CDR3 is made up of 16 amino acids. V was pared by 5 bases and J by 0 bases, with 14 bases between. Germline CDR1 is SGHTA and CDR2 is FQGTGA. CDR3 amino acids: CASSLSGPSSNQPQHF. The CDR3 coding sequence is TGTGCCAGCAGCCTTTCAGGGCCCAGTAGCAATCAGCCCCAGCATTTT.

This clone was counted between two and nine times. The chain links TRBV15 to TRBJ1-6; D is undetermined. Germline values: CDR1 LNHNV, CDR2 YYDKDF (reference sequence). With 0 bases removed from V and 12 bases from J, the gap between germline ends came to 15 bases. CDR3 size: 15 residues. CDR3 sequence: CATSRDLGTLGPLHF. CDR3 in DNA: TGTGCCACCAGCAGAGATCTCGGCACCCTGGGACCCCTCCACTTT.